Here is one T cell receptor (beta chain) with its context. This clonotype showed up many times. Which antigen it targets is not known. Base qualities are not at hand, and no much larger clone is one base apart. The sample belongs to a study of identical twins (dated by TCRdb to between 2015 and 2016). For context, the study as a whole: To test whether fetal clonotypes persist, this study deep-sequenced TCR alpha and beta repertoires from monozygotic twins, from unrelated adults of various ages, and from cord blood. Replicate twin experiments were performed at different times using different library preparation protocols to rule out contamination.

There are 16 amino acids in the CDR3, from cysteine to phenylalanine inclusive. Only the CDR3 portion is preserved as DNA: 48 bases, with reading frame beginning at the first base. Taken from the germline V gene, the CDR1 and CDR2 loops are SNHLY and FYNNEI. V lost 5 bases and J lost 2 bases, and the count of bases not matched to a germline gene is 11. Points the paper makes about the study in general: Zero-insertion analyses could be partly confounded by invariant T cells such as MAIT and iNKT, though diverse VJ usage argued against such confounding for most clonotypes. Compared with coincidental sharing between unrelated individuals, an excess of low generation-probability sequences was observed among out-of-frame TCR alpha sequences shared between twins. The excess sharing between twins in beta out-of-frame sequences was weaker because fewer shared sequences reduced the signal-to-noise ratio. Abundant cord blood beta clonotypes had fewer insertions, young adult naive repertoires showed a similar but weaker trend, and memory repertoires showed no such trend. Because the same donors could not be followed over many years, the conclusions relied on cross-sectional statistical analysis. In monozygotic twins, out-of-frame TCR alpha sharing was systematically underestimated by recombination models, although the models agreed with sharing between unrelated individuals.

Only healthy Caucasian donors were included. Three pairs of female monozygotic twins, all aged about 18 to 29 years, were included in the twin cohort. CD4+ and CD8+ T cell populations were isolated with positive isolation kits from Invitrogen. Library generation was performed with 5' RACE. TCRdb records Illumina HiSeq 2000 as the sequencer. Template switching added a universal primer binding site, and the final cDNA carried a unique molecular identifier that allowed TCR cDNA molecules to be counted accurately. Specific primers in the conserved constant-segment region were used to synthesize first-strand cDNA for the TCR alpha and beta chains. To control for contamination, each cDNA library was double barcoded with a SMART-Mk sample barcode plus Illumina barcodes. TruSeq adapter sequences and Illumina sample barcodes were added in two successive PCR steps. The TCR alpha and beta cDNA libraries were sequenced on the Illumina HiSeq platform using custom primers. In the authors' own workflow: Raw reads were processed with MiGEC to extract unique molecular identifiers, and MiXCR was used to determine CDR3 positions. For each individual, recombination models were inferred using an EM algorithm with the repgenHMM and IGoR tools. Shared clonotype analysis was performed with the tcR package in R, normalizing sharing by the product of cloneset sizes. To study raw recombination free of thymic and clonal selection effects, out-of-frame nonproductive sequences were analyzed. Clones were called with MiXCR by TCRdb after fastp trimmed the public reads at Q25, and only in-frame beta chains were retained. Entries are consolidated by CDR3 protein sequence, retaining the most common genes and DNA. The V and J calls and clone size come from TCRdb's table, not from the authors' own analysis. In all, the sample holds 250,000 to 350,000 distinct CDR3 sequences, and 7.5% to 9.5% of those were seen once. The top ten clonotypes cover roughly 7% of the sample.

The data were also submitted as part of a second study, on yellow fever vaccine responses in identical twins. As the second study states: According to the authors, the vaccine-induced T cell response in identical twins seemed to be partly convergent and partly specific to each individual. Focusing on identical twins, the study followed the T cell clones that responded to the vaccine, and did so with precision.

This clonotype was sampled from a woman aged 18-29 years in good health. The chain was built from TRBV2 and TRBJ2-7; 8 of the junction bases match TRBD1. Sequencing input: CD8+ T cells sorted from blood. The sequenced DNA: TGTGCCAGCAGTTCTCAGGACAGGGAATTTACCTACGAGCAGTACTTC. It codes for CASSSQDREFTYEQYF.